These 12 T cell receptor beta chains originate from one sample sequenced in a study of spatial heterogeneity in lung cancer. MiXCR, run by TCRdb on the 5' RACE reads, gives a single entry per CDR3 protein. The top ten hold 25% of the sample, which has under 50,000 distinct CDR3 sequences, 5.2% seen once. Time point noted: sample taken at primary tumor resection. The authors sequenced whole RNA from tumor, nontumor lung or frozen PBMC without sorting. The material sequenced was PBMCs, taken at surgery. Every receptor here comes from a female donor with early-stage non-small cell lung cancer.

In its sample, this clonotype was seen many times. The chain couples TRBV5-1 to TRBJ2-2; 9 bases agree with TRBD1. V was pared by 4 bases and J by 7 bases, with 11 bases of the junction left unmatched. The CDR3 runs to 16 residues. Per the germline V gene, CDR1 is SGHRS and CDR2 is YFSETQ. The CDR3 here is CASSPPGQGFIGELFF. CDR3 sequence (DNA): TGCGCCAGCAGCCCCCCGGGACAGGGTTTTATCGGGGAGCTGTTTTTT.

Ten or more counts support this clonotype. The V gene is TRBV30, the J gene TRBJ1-1; D remains unclear. Trimming took off 2 bases at V and 1 base at J, with 11 bases between the two ends. Germline V CDR1 and CDR2: GTSNPN, SVGIG (reference sequence). This CDR3 spans 14 amino acids. This chain's CDR3 is CAWSRGNRNTEAFF. The CDR3 DNA sequence: TGTGCCTGGAGTCGTGGGAATAGGAACACTGAAGCTTTCTTT.

This clonotype was picked up many times. The CDR3 loop reads CATSGDYQETQYF. In DNA, the CDR3 is TGTGCCACCAGTGGGGACTACCAAGAGACCCAGTACTTC. The chain employs TRBV24-1 and TRBJ2-5; TRBD2 might be the D (6 bases). CDR3 size: 13 residues. Germline-derived CDR1 and CDR2 are KGHDR and SFDVKD. Trimming cost V 5 bases and J 0 bases, with 6 bases left between them.

Notes on this clonotype: With a much larger clone just one base away, this may be a read error. The CDR3 carries no conserved terminal phenylalanine or tryptophan, so it likely arises from a read error. This chain uses TRBV30 with TRBJ2-3; D remains unclear. This CDR3 contains 13 residues. Germline CDR1 is GTSNPN and CDR2 is SVGIG (reference sequence). V was cut by 0 bases and J by 4 bases, with 8 bases left in between. The CDR3 sequence: CAWSVGQPDTQYI. The CDR3 coding sequence is TGTGCCTGGAGTGTTGGGCAACCAGATACGCAGTATATT.

This clonotype was detected ten times or more. The rearrangement links TRBV4-3 to TRBJ1-1; no reliable D call. Germline lookup yields CDR1 LGHNA and CDR2 YSLEER. The CDR3 is 13 residues long. Between the trimmed V and J ends, which lost 0 bases and 11 bases, there was a span of 13 bases. The CDR3 is CASSQDWSGEAFF. For the CDR3, the DNA is TGCGCCAGCAGCCAAGATTGGTCGGGAGAGGCTTTCTTT.

This clonotype showed up many times. This chain joins TRBV2 and TRBJ2-1; D is perhaps TRBD2 (5 bases). V lost 4 bases, J lost 8 bases, and 15 bases lay in between. The length of the CDR3 is 14 residues. Germline lookup yields CDR1 SNHLY and CDR2 FYNNEI. The CDR3 protein is CASSGALVGDEQFF. CDR3 DNA: TGTGCCAGCAGTGGCGCACTAGTTGGCGATGAGCAGTTCTTC.

The sample holds a few counts of this clonotype. J is TRBJ1-6 and V is TRBV3-1; D uncertain. CDR3 size: 15 residues. V was cut by 1 base and J by 7 bases, with 11 bases left in between. Germline V gene data show CDR1 as LGHDT and CDR2 as YNNKEL (reference sequence). CDR3 loop: CASSQVNDVNSPLHF. CDR3 nucleotides: TGTGCCAGCAGCCAAGTGAACGACGTCAATTCACCCCTCCACTTT.

In this sample, this clonotype turned up many times. The V call is TRBV7-8, the J call TRBJ2-1, with D possibly being TRBD2 (5 bases). The V and J ends lost 1 base and 2 bases respectively, with 12 bases between them. CDR3 length: 16 residues. CDR1 is SGHVS and CDR2 is FQNEAQ in the germline V gene. The CDR3 DNA reads as TGTGCCAGCAGCTTAGGGAAGCGGCTCCCCTACAATGAGCAGTTCTTC. Encoded protein: CASSLGKRLPYNEQFF. The full variable domain, in which reference TRBV7-8 and TRBJ2-1 provide the parts outside the CDR3, is GAGVSQSPRYKVAKRGQDVALRCDPISGHVSLFWYQQALGQGPEFLTYFQNEAQLDKSGLPSDRFFAERPEGSVSTLKIQRTQQEDSAVYLCASSLGKRLPYNEQFFGPGTRLTVL.

This clonotype was observed many times. This chain uses TRBV7-2 with TRBJ2-3; D may be TRBD2 (7 bases). Trimming cost V 6 bases and J 1 base, with 11 bases left between them. The germline V gene encodes CDR1 SGHTA and CDR2 FQGNSA. The CDR3 is made up of 14 amino acids. The CDR3 protein is CASSRGGGTDTQYF. CDR3 in DNA: TGTGCCAGCAGTCGAGGGGGGGGCACAGATACGCAGTATTTT. The entire variable domain, with the rest obtained from reference TRBV7-2 and TRBJ2-3, is as follows: GAGVSQSPSNKVTEKGKDVELRCDPISGHTALYWYRQSLGQGLEFLIYFQGNSAPDKSGLPSDRFSAERTGGSVSTLTIQRTQQEDSAVYLCASSRGGGTDTQYFGPGTRLTVL.

This clonotype appeared many times. This chain connects TRBV5-8 to TRBJ2-5; 7 nucleotides align to TRBD1. The CDR3 is 16 residues long. Germline values: CDR1 SGHTS, CDR2 YDEGEE. The trim removed 1 base at V and 3 bases at J, leaving 9 bases unmatched. CDR3 sequence reads: CASSLPGQSSEETQYF. Here the CDR3 DNA reads TGTGCCAGCAGCTTGCCGGGACAGTCCAGTGAAGAGACCCAGTACTTC.

This clonotype was detected ten times or more. This chain links TRBV28 with TRBJ1-3, with D perhaps TRBD1 (5 bases). V was shortened by 4 bases and J by 8 bases, with 18 bases between the two germline ends. CDR3 length: 15 amino acids. Germline CDR1 MDHEN, CDR2 SYDVKM. Here the CDR3 reads CASSWDRTSGDTIYF. CDR3 DNA: TGTGCCAGCAGTTGGGACCGGACCTCTGGGGACACCATATATTTT.

This clonotype appeared many times. V usage is TRBV3-1 and J usage is TRBJ2-5, with a weak D call TRBD2 (5 bases). Trimming cost V 2 bases and J 8 bases, with 12 bases left between them. CDR1 and CDR2 (germline): LGHDT, YNNKEL (reference sequence). The CDR3 covers 13 residues. The DNA of the CDR3 is TGTGCCAGCAGCCAAAACGGGGTAGAAACCCAGTACTTC. It specifies CASSQNGVETQYF.